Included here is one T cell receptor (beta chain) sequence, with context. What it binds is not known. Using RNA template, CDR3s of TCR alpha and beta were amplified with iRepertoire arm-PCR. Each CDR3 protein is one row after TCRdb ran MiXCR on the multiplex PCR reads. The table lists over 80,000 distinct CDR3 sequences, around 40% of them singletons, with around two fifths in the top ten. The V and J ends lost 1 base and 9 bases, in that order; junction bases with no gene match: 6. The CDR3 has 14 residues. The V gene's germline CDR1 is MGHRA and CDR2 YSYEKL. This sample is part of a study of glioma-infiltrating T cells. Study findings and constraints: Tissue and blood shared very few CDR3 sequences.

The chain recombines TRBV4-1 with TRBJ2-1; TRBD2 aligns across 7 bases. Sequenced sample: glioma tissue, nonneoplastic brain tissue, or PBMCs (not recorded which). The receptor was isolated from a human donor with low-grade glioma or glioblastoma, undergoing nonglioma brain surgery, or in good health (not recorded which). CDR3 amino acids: CASSQAGGYPEQFF. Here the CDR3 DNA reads TGCGCCAGCAGCCAAGCGGGAGGCTACCCTGAGCAGTTCTTC.